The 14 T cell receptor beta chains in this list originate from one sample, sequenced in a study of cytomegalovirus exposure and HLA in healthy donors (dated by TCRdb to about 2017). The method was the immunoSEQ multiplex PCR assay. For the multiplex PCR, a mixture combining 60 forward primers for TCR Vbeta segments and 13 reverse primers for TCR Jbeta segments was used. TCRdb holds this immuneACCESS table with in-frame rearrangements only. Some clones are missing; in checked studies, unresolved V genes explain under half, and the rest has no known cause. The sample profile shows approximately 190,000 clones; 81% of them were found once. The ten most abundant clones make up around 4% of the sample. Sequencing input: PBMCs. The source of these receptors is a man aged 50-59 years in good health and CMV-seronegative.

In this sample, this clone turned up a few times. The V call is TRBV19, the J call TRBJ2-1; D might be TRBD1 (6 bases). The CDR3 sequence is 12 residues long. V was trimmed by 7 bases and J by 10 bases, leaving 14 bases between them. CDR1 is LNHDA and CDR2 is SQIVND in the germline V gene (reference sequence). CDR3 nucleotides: TGTGCCAGTACCGATCAGAGGGGGGAGCAGTTCTTC. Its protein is CASTDQRGEQFF.

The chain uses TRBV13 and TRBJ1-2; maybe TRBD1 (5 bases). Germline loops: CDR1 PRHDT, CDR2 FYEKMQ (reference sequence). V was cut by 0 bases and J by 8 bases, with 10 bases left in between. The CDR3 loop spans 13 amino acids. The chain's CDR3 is CASSLGRGSGYTF. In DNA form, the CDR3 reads TGTGCCAGCAGCTTAGGCCGGGGGTCCGGCTACACCTTC. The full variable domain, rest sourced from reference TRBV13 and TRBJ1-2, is AAGVIQSPRHLIKEKRETATLKCYPIPRHDTVYWYQQGPGQDPQFLISFYEKMQSDKGSIPDRFSAQQFSDYHSELNMSSLELGDSALYFCASSLGRGSGYTFGSGTRLTVV.

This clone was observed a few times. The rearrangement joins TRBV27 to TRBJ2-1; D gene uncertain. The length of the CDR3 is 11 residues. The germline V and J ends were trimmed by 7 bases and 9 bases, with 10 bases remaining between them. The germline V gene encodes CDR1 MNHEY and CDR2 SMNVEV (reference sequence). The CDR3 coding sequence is TGTGCCAGCATGGGCTACGGTGAGCAGTTCTTC. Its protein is CASMGYGEQFF.

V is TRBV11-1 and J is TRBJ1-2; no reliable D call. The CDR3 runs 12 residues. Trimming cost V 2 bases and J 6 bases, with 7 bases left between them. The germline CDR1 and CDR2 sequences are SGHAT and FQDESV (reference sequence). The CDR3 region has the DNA TGTGCCAGCAGCTTAAGCAGCGATGGCTACACCTTC. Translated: CASSLSSDGYTF. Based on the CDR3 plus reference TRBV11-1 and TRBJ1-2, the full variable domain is EAEVAQSPRYKITEKSQAVAFWCDPISGHATLYWYRQILGQGPELLVQFQDESVVDDSQLPKDRFSAERLKGVDSTLKIQPAELGDSAMYLCASSLSSDGYTFGSGTRLTVV.

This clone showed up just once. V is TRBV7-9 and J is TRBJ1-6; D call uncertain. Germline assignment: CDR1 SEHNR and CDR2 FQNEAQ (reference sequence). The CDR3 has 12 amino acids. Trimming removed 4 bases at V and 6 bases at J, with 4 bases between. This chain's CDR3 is CASSSGNSPLHF. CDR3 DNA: TGTGCCAGCAGCTCGGGTAATTCACCCCTCCACTTT.

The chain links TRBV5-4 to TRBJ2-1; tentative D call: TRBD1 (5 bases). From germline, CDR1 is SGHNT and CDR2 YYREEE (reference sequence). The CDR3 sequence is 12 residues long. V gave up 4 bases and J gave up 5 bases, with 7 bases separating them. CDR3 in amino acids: CASSDRNNEQFF. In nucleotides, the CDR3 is TGTGCCAGCAGCGACAGAAACAATGAGCAGTTCTTC. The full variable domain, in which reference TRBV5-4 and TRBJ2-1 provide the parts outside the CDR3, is ETGVTQSPTHLIKTRGQQVTLRCSSQSGHNTVSWYQQALGQGPQFIFQYYREEENGRGNFPPRFSGLQFPNYSSELNVNALELDDSALYLCASSDRNNEQFFGPGTRLTVL.

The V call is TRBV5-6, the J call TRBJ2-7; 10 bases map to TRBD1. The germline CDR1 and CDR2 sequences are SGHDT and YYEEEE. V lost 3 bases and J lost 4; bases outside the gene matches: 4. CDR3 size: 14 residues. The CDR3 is CASSSGTGVYEQYF. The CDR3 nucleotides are TGTGCCAGCAGCTCAGGGACAGGGGTGTACGAGCAGTACTTC.

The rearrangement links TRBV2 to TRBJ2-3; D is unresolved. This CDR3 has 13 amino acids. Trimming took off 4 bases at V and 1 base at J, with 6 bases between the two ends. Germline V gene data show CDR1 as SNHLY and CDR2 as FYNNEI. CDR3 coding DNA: TGTGCCAGCAGTGTGGCCCGCACAGATACGCAGTATTTT. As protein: CASSVARTDTQYF.

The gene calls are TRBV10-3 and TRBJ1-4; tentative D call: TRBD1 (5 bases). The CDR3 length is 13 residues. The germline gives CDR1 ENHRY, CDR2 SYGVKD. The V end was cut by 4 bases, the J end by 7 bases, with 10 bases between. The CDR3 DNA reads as TGTGCCATCAGTGGTCAGGGAAGTGAAAAACTGTTTTTT. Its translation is CAISGQGSEKLFF.

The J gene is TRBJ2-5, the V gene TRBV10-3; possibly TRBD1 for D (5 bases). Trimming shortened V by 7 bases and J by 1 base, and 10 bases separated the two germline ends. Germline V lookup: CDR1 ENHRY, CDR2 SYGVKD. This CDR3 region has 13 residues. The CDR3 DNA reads TGTGCCATCACCGCAGGGCCCCAAGAGACCCAGTACTTC. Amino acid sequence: CAITAGPQETQYF.

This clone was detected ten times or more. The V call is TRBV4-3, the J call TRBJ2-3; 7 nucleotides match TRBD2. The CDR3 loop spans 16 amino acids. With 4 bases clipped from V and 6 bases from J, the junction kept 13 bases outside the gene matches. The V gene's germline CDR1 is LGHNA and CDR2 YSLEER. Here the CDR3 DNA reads TGCGCCAGCAGCCGAGGAATAAGCGGGGCTGGGGATACGCAGTATTTT. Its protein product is CASSRGISGAGDTQYF.

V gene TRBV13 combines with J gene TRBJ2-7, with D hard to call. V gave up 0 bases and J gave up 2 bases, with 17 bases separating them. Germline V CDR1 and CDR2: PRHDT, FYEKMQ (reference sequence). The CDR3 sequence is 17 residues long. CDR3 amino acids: CASSLGRLGATPYEQYF. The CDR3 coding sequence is TGTGCCAGCAGCTTAGGCCGTTTAGGAGCCACTCCCTACGAGCAGTACTTC.

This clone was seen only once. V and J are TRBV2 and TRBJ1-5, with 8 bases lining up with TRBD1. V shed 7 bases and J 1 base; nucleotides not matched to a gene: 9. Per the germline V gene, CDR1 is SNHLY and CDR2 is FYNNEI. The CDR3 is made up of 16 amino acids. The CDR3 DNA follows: TGTGCCAGCACCTTGGACAGGGAGATAAGCAATCAGCCCCAGCATTTT. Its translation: CASTLDREISNQPQHF.

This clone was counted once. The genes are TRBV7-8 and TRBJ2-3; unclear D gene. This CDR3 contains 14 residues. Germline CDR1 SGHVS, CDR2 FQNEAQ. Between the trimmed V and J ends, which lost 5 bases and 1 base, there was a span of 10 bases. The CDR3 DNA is TGTGCCAGCAGCCCGCGCGAGGGCACAGATACGCAGTATTTT. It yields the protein CASSPREGTDTQYF. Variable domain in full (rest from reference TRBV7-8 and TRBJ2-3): GAGVSQSPRYKVAKRGQDVALRCDPISGHVSLFWYQQALGQGPEFLTYFQNEAQLDKSGLPSDRFFAERPEGSVSTLKIQRTQQEDSAVYLCASSPREGTDTQYFGPGTRLTVL.